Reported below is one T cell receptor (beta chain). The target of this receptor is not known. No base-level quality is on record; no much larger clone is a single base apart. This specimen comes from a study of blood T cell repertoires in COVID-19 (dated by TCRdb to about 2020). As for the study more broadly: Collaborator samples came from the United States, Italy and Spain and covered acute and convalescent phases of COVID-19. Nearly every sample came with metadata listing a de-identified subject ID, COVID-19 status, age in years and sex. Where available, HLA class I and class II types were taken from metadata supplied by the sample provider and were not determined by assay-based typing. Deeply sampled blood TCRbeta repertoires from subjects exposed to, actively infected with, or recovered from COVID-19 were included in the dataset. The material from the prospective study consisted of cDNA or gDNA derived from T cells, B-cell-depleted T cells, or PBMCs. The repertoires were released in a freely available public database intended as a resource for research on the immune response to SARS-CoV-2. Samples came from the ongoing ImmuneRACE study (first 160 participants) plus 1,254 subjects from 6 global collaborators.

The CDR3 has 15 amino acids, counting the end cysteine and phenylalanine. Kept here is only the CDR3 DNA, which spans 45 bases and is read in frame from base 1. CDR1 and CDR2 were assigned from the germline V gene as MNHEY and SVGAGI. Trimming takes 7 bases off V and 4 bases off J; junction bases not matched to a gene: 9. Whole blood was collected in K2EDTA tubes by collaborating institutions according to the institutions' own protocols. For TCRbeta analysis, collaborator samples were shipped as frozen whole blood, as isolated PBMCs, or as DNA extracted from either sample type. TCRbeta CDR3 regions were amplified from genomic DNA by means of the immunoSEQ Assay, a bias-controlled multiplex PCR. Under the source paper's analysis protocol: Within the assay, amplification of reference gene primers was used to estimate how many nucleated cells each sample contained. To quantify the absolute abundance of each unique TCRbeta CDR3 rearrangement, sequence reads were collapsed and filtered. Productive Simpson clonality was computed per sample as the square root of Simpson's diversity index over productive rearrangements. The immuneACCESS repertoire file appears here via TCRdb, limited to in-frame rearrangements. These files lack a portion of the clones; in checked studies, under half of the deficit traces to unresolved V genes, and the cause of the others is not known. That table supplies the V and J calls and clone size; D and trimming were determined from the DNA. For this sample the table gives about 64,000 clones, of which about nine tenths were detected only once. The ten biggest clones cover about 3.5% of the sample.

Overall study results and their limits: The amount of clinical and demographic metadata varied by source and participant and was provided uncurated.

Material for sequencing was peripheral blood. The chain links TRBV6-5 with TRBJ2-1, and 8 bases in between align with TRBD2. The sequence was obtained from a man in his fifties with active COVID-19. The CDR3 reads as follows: CASTGLGGGYNEQFF. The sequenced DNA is TGTGCCAGCACGGGACTAGGGGGGGGATACAATGAGCAGTTCTTC.